This T cell receptor (beta chain) was found in a study of blood T cell repertoires in COVID-19. V trimming: 1 base; J trimming: 7 bases; junction bases outside the gene matches: 5. The germline V gene encodes CDR1 SGHTA and CDR2 FQGNSA. The CDR3 covers 15 residues. Sequencing was performed with immunoSEQ multiplex PCR; in TCRdb, only in-frame clones are kept and a portion is missing. Of 250,000 to 300,000 clones in the sample, approximately 81% are singletons; the top ten hold 2.5% to 3%. The rearrangement links TRBV7-2 to TRBJ2-4; 9 bases fit TRBD1. This TCR was sampled from a woman aged 55-69 years with active or convalescent COVID-19. The sequenced sample was peripheral blood. CDR3 in DNA: TGTGCCAGCAGCTTAGAATCGGGACAGGGTAACATTCAGTACTTC. It is translated as CASSLESGQGNIQYF.